The next 7 T cell receptor beta chains were all read from a single sample in a study of blood T cell repertoires in COVID-19. The assay was immunoSEQ multiplex PCR, and TCRdb's table has in-frame clones only and misses some. The sample records around 97,000 clones, roughly 84% being singletons. Input material: peripheral blood. The receptors were gathered from a human donor in a cohort sampled during active COVID-19.

The chain is built from TRBV5-1 and TRBJ2-5; D is ambiguous. Trimming stripped 0 bases from V and 5 bases from J, with 5 bases between. Germline CDR1 and CDR2: SGHRS and YFSETQ. This CDR3 region has 12 residues. The CDR3 reads CASSLDQETQYF. The CDR3 DNA sequence: TGCGCCAGCAGCTTGGATCAGGAGACCCAGTACTTC.

This clone was counted ten times or more. The rearrangement joins TRBV2 to TRBJ2-7, with TRBD1 as a possible D gene (5 bases). V was pared by 3 bases and J by 4 bases, with 16 bases between. The CDR3 runs 15 residues. CDR1 is SNHLY, CDR2 FYNNEI, per germline. CDR3 sequence reads: CASSENMGLTYEQYF. CDR3 nucleotide sequence: TGTGCCAGCAGTGAGAATATGGGGCTGACGTACGAGCAGTACTTC.

The V gene is TRBV13, the J gene TRBJ2-1, with 10 positions matching TRBD2. V shed 2 bases and J 6 bases; nucleotides not matched to a gene: 13. The CDR3 sequence is 18 residues long. Germline-derived CDR1 and CDR2 are PRHDT and FYEKMQ (reference sequence). The DNA for the CDR3 is TGTGCCAGCAGCTTACTTTCGAAGCGGGGGGGGATCCTCAATGAGCAGTTCTTC. Its protein product is CASSLLSKRGGILNEQFF.

The chain carries TRBV6-5 and TRBJ2-7; D is unclear. V lost 4 bases, J lost 9 bases, and 7 bases lay in between. This CDR3 spans 10 amino acids. The germline gives CDR1 MNHEY, CDR2 SVGAGI. The CDR3 here is CASSFSRQYF. Here the CDR3 DNA reads TGTGCCAGCAGTTTCTCTCGGCAGTACTTC.

J is TRBJ2-3 and V is TRBV29-1; unclear D gene. Germline CDR1 reads SQVTM; CDR2 reads ANQGSEA. The CDR3 is made up of 12 amino acids. V was pared by 0 bases and J by 7 bases, with 8 bases between. For the CDR3, the DNA is TGCAGCGTTGAAGATCAAGAGCATACGCAGTATTTT. Translated, it gives CSVEDQEHTQYF.

The chain has TRBV27 and TRBJ1-3; 7 bases are shared with TRBD1. The V and J ends lost 6 bases and 0 bases, in that order; junction bases with no gene match: 2. This CDR3 has 14 amino acids. CDR1 is MNHEY and CDR2 is SMNVEV in the germline V gene (reference sequence). The CDR3 loop reads CASRQGNSGNTIYF. The CDR3 DNA is TGTGCCAGCAGACAGGGGAACTCTGGAAACACCATATATTTT.

The rearrangement links TRBV7-3 to TRBJ2-1; 7 bases match TRBD1. V shed 2 bases and J 8 bases; nucleotides not matched to a gene: 6. There are 14 residues in the CDR3. The germline CDR1 and CDR2 sequences are SGHTA and FQGTGA. The CDR3 nucleotides read TGTGCCAGCAGCTTATTAGGGGGCATGGATGAGCAGTTCTTC. Translating gives CASSLLGGMDEQFF.